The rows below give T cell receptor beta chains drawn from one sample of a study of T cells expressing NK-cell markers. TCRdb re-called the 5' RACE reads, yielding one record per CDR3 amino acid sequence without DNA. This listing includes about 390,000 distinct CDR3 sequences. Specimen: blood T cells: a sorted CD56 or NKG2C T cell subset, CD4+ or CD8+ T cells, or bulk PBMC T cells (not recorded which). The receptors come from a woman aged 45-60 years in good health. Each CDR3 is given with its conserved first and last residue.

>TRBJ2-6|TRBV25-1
CASSLSGQGEVRANVLTF
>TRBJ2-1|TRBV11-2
CASSLPASHNEQFF
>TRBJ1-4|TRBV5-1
CASAAGEKLFF
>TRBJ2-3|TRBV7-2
CASSDRVDGTDTQYF
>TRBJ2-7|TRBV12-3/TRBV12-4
CASSLSLVRYEQYF
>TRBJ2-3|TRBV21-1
CASSARQGYTRDTQYF
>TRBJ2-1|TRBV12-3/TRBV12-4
CASSLLEGPQFF
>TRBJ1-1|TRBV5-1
CASSWDREAAFF
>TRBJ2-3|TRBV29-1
CSADGTGPTDTQYF
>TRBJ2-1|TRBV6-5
CASSAGSSGIRSYNEQFF
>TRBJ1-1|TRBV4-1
CASSQIGEVWQENTEAFF
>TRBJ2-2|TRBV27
CASSFTVTGELFF
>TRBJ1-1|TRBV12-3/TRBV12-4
CASRTTGNMNTEAFF
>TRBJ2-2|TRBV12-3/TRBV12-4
CASSELTTGTGELFF
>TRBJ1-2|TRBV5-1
CASSWTGADGYTF
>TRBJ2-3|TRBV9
CASSVDPFGRFTDTQYF
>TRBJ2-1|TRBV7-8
CASSTGRDRYNEQFF
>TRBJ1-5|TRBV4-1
CASSPIGQGRQPQHF
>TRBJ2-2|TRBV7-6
CASSPKTSGNTGELFF
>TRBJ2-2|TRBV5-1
CASSLAGVQVTGELFF
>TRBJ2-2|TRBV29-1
CSVGGTSANTGELFF
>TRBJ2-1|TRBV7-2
CASSPQPRESSYNEQFF
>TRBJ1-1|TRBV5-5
CASSFNVDTEAFF
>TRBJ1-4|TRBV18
CASSPPGRQNEKLFF
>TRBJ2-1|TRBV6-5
CASSYSEGREQFF
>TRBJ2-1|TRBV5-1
CASSYQGGGEQFF